One sample yielded the 7 T cell receptor beta chains listed below, sequenced in a study of cytomegalovirus exposure and HLA in healthy donors. PCR amplification relied on 60 Vbeta primers (plus 13 Jbeta primers). The repertoire was sequenced with immunoSEQ multiplex PCR; TCRdb's copy has only in-frame clones and lacks some. The top ten hold approximately 1.5% of the sample, which has 60,000 or so clones, 70% to 85% seen once. The specimen sequenced was PBMCs. These TCRs come from a man aged 40-50 years in good health and CMV-seronegative.

This rearrangement joins TRBV28 to TRBJ2-5; D unclear. CDR3 size: 12 residues. V was shortened by 7 bases and J by 5 bases, with 11 bases between the two germline ends. In germline, CDR1 is MDHEN, CDR2 SYDVKM. CDR3 amino acids: CASTPNLETQYF. In DNA, the CDR3 is TGTGCCAGCACCCCCAATTTGGAGACCCAGTACTTC. Drawing the rest from reference TRBV28 and TRBJ2-5, the complete variable domain is DVKVTQSSRYLVKRTGEKVFLECVQDMDHENMFWYRQDPGLGLRLIYFSYDVKMKEKGDIPEGYSVSREKKERFSLILESASTNQTSMYLCASTPNLETQYFGPGTRLLVL.

V and J are TRBV19 and TRBJ1-6, with 7 positions matching TRBD1. Germline CDR1 is LNHDA and CDR2 is SQIVND (reference sequence). The junction had 7 bases not matched to a gene; V was cut back by 7 bases and J by 7 bases. The CDR3 extends over 14 amino acids. Here the CDR3 DNA reads TGTGCCAGTAATTTGGGACAGCAGAATTCACCCCTCCACTTT. This codes for CASNLGQQNSPLHF.

V gene TRBV2 combines with J gene TRBJ1-1; D not resolved. Trimming left V 6 bases short and J 2 bases short, with 13 bases between. The CDR3 contains 14 residues. Germline-derived CDR1 and CDR2 are SNHLY and FYNNEI. The CDR3 DNA reads as TGTGCCAGCAGGGAGACCCGGGGAAACACTGAAGCTTTCTTT. Its protein is CASRETRGNTEAFF.

The rearrangement uses TRBV5-1 and TRBJ2-7; TRBD2 might be the D (5 bases). The V end was cut by 0 bases, the J end by 2 bases, with 12 bases between. The germline CDR1 and CDR2 sequences are SGHRS and YFSETQ. This CDR3 has 15 residues. CDR3 sequence (DNA): TGCGCCAGCAGCTTGGTGGCAGCGGCCGCCTACGAGCAGTACTTC. Encoded protein: CASSLVAAAAYEQYF. Full variable domain (missing parts from reference TRBV5-1 and TRBJ2-7): KAGVTQTPRYLIKTRGQQVTLSCSPISGHRSVSWYQQTPGQGLQFLFEYFSETQRNKGNFPGRFSGRQFSNSRSEMNVSTLELGDSALYLCASSLVAAAAYEQYFGPGTRLTVT.

This sequence joins TRBV10-3 and TRBJ2-7; a possible D gene is TRBD2 (5 bases). Trimming took 6 bases from V and 3 from J, leaving 12 bases between them. This CDR3 spans 13 amino acids. From germline, CDR1 is ENHRY and CDR2 SYGVKD. CDR3 in DNA: TGTGCCATCAGGCCACCAGACTACTACGAGCAGTACTTC. Protein product: CAIRPPDYYEQYF.

The chain uses TRBV7-6 and TRBJ2-2; tentative D call: TRBD2 (6 bases). Per the germline V gene, CDR1 is SGHVS and CDR2 is FNYEAQ. CDR3 length: 15 residues. V was cut by 5 bases and J by 2 bases, with 12 bases left in between. As DNA, the CDR3 is TGTGCCAGCAGCGCGGGGCTAAGCAACACCGGGGAGCTGTTTTTT. As protein: CASSAGLSNTGELFF.

There are a few counts of this clone. The CDR3 nucleotides are TGTGCCAGCAGCTCCCGTCCCTTAAGCGCTGCTTTCTTT. Amino acid sequence: CASSSRPLSAAFF. The V gene is TRBV5-6, the J gene TRBJ1-1; the D is unclear. The CDR3 has 13 amino acids. The V and J ends lost 3 bases and 11 bases respectively, with 17 bases between them. Germline V CDR1 and CDR2: SGHDT, YYEEEE.